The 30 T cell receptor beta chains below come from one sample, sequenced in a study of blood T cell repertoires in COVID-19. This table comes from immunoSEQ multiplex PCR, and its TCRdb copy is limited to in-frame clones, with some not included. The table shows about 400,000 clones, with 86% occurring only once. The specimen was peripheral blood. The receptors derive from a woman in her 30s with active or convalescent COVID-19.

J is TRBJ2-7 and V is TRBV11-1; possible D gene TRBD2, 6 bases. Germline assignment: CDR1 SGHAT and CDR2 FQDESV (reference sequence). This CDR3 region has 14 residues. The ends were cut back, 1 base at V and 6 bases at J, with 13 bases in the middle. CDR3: CASSLEEGVGEQYF. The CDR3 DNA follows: TGTGCCAGCAGCTTAGAGGAGGGAGTTGGCGAGCAGTACTTC.

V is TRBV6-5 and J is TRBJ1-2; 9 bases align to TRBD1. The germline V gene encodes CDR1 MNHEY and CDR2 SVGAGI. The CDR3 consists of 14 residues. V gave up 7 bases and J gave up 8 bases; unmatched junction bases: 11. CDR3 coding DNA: TGTGCCAGCACCGAGGGACAGGGATTTAACGGCTACACCTTC. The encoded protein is CASTEGQGFNGYTF.

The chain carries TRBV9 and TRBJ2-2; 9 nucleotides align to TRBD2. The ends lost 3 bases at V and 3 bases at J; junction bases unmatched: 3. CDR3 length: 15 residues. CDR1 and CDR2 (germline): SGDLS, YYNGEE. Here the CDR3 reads CASSALAGDTGELFF. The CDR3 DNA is TGTGCCAGCAGCGCCTTAGCGGGAGACACCGGGGAGCTGTTTTTT.

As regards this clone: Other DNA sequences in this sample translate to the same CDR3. The CDR3 here is CASSLGQGPTEAFF. The CDR3 DNA sequence: TGCGCCAGCAGCTTGGGACAGGGCCCCACTGAAGCTTTCTTT. This rearrangement joins TRBV5-1 to TRBJ1-1; 7 bases are a match to TRBD1. The V and J ends lost 0 bases and 4 bases, in that order; junction bases with no gene match: 3. CDR1 is SGHRS and CDR2 is YFSETQ in the germline V gene. The CDR3 is 14 residues long.

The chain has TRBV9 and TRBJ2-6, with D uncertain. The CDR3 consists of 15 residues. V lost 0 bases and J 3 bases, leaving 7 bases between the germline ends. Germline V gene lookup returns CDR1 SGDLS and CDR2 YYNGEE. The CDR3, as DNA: TGTGCCAGCAGCGTAGACGGTGGTGGGGCCAACGTCCTGACTTTC. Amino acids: CASSVDGGGANVLTF.

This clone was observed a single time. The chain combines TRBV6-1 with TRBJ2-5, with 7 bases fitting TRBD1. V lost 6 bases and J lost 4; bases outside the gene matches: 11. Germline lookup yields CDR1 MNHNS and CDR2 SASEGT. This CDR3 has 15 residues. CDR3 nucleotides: TGTGCCAGCAGCAACCCGAGGGGGCTGAGAGAGACCCAGTACTTC. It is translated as CASSNPRGLRETQYF.

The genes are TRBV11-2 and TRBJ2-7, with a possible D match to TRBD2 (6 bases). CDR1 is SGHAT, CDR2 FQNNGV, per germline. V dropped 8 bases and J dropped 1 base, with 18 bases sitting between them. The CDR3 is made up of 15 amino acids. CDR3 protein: CASRTWRGRSYEQYF. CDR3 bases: TGTGCCAGCCGCACCTGGAGAGGGAGGTCCTACGAGCAGTACTTC.

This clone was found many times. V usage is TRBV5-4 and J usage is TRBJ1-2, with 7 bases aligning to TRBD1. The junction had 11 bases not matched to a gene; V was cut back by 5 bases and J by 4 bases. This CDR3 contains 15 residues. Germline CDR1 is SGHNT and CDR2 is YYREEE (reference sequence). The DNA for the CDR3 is TGTGCCAGCAGGCCTGGGACAGCTGAGTTCTATGGCTACACCTTC. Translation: CASRPGTAEFYGYTF. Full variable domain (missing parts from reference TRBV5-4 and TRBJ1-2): ETGVTQSPTHLIKTRGQQVTLRCSSQSGHNTVSWYQQALGQGPQFIFQYYREEENGRGNFPPRFSGLQFPNYSSELNVNALELDDSALYLCASRPGTAEFYGYTFGSGTRLTVV.

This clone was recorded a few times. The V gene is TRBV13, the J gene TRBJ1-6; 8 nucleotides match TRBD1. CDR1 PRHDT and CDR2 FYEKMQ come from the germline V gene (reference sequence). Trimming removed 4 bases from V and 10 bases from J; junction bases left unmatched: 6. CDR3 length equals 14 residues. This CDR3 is CASSSQTGVSPLHF. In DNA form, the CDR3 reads TGTGCCAGCAGCTCCCAGACAGGGGTCTCACCCCTCCACTTT.

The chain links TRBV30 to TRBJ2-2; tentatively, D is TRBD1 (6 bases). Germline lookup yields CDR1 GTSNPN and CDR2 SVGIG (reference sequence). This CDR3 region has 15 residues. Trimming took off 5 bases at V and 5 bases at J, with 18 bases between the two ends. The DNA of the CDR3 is TGTGCCTGGCTTCGGCATACAGGGTTGACCGGGGAGCTGTTTTTT. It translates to CAWLRHTGLTGELFF.

The CDR3 reads CASSSFSNYEAFF. As DNA, the CDR3 is TGTGCCAGCAGCAGCTTTTCGAACTATGAAGCTTTCTTT. The chain is built from TRBV6-6 and TRBJ1-1; D is unclear. This CDR3 has 13 residues. Germline values: CDR1 MNHNY, CDR2 SVGAGI (reference sequence). Trimming removed 6 bases at V and 7 bases at J, with 15 bases between.

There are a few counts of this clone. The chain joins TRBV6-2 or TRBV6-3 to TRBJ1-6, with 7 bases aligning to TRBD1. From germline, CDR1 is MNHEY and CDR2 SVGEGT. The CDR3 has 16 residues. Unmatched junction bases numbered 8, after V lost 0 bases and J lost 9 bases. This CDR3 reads CASSYSTTGAGSPLHF. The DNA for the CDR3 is TGTGCCAGCAGTTACTCGACAACAGGGGCAGGTTCACCCCTCCACTTT.

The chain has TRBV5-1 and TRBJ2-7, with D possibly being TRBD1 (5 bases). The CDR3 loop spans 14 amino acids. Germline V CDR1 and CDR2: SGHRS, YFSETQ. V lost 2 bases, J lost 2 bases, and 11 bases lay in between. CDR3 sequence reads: CASSLGLTAYEQYF. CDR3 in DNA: TGCGCCAGCAGCTTAGGCTTGACAGCCTACGAGCAGTACTTC.

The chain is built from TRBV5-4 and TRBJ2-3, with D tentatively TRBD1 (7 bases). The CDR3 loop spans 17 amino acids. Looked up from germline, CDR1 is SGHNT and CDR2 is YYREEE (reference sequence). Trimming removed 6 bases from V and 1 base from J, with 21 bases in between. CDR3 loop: CASKPGGLVEGTDTQYF. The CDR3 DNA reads TGTGCCAGCAAACCAGGGGGACTTGTCGAGGGCACAGATACGCAGTATTTT.

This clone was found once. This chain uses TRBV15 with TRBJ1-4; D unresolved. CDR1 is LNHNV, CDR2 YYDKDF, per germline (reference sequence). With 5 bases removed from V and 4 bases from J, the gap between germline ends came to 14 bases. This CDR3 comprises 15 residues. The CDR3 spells CATSARHPVNEKLFF. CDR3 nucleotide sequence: TGTGCCACCAGCGCCCGACACCCGGTTAATGAAAAACTGTTTTTT.

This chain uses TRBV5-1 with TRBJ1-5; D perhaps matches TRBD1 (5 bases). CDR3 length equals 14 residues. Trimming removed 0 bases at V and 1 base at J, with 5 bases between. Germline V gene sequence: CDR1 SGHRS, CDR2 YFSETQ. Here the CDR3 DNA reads TGCGCCAGCAGCTTGGAGGGGAGCAATCAGCCCCAGCATTTT. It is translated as CASSLEGSNQPQHF.

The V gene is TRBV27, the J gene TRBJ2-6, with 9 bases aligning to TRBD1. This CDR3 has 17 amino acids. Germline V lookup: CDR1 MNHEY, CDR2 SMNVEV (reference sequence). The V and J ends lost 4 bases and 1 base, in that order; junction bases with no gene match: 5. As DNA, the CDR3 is TGTGCCAGCAGTTCCCCGGGACAGGGATCTGGGGCCAACGTCCTGACTTTC. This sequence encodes CASSSPGQGSGANVLTF.

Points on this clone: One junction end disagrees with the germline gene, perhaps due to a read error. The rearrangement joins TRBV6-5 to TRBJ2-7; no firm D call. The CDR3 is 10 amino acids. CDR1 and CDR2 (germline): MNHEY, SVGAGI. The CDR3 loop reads CASRSFEQYF. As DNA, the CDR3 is TGTGCCAGCAGATCCTTCGAGCAGTACTTC.

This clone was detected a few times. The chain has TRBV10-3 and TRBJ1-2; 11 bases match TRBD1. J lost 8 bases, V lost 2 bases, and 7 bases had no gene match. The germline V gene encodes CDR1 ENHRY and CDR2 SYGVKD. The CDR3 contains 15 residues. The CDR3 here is CAISEEDRGQEGYTF. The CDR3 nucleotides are TGTGCCATCAGTGAGGAGGACAGGGGGCAGGAAGGCTACACCTTC.

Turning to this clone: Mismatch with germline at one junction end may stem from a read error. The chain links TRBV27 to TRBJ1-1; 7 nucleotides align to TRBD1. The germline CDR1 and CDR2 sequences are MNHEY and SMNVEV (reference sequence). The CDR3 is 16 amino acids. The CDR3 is CASGLTGRAVDTEAFF. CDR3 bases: TGTGCCAGCGGTTTGACAGGGAGAGCAGTGGACACTGAAGCTTTCTTT.

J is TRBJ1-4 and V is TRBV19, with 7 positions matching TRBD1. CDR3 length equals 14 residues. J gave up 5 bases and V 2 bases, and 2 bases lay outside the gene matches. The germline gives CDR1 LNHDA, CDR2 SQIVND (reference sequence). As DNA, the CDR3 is TGTGCCAGTAGTATAAGGGGACAGAATGAAAAACTGTTTTTT. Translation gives CASSIRGQNEKLFF.

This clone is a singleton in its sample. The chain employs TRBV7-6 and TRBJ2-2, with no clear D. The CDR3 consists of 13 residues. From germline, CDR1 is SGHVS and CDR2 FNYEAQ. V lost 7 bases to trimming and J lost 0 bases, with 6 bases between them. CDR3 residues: CASTAANTGELFF. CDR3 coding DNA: TGTGCCAGCACCGCAGCGAACACCGGGGAGCTGTTTTTT.

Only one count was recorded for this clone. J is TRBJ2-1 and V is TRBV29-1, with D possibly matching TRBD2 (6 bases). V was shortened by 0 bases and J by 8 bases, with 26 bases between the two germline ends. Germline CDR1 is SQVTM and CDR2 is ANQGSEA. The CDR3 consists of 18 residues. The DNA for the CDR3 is TGCAGCGTTGAAGACCCGCTTCCCGGGACTGGGGTTATCGATGAGCAGTTCTTC. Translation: CSVEDPLPGTGVIDEQFF.

CDR3 region: CATTPSGGTTNEKLFF. Written as DNA, the CDR3 is TGTGCCACCACCCCGTCGGGAGGCACAACTAATGAAAAACTGTTTTTT. The rearrangement joins TRBV19 to TRBJ1-4; the D is unclear. V lost 10 bases to trimming and J lost 0 bases, with 18 bases between them. The germline V gene encodes CDR1 LNHDA and CDR2 SQIVND (reference sequence). CDR3 length: 16 amino acids.

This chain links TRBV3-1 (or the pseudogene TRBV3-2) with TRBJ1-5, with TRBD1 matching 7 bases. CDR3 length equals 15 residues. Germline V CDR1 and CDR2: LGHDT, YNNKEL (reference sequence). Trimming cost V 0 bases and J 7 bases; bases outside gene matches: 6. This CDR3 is CASSQDGGRGQPQHF. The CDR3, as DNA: TGTGCCAGCAGCCAAGATGGAGGCAGGGGGCAGCCCCAGCATTTT.

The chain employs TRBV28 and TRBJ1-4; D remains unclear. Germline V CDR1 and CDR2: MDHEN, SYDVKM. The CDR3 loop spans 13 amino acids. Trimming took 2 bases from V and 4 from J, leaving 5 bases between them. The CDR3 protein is CASSLRSNEKLFF. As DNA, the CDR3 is TGTGCCAGCAGTTTACGGAGTAATGAAAAACTGTTTTTT.

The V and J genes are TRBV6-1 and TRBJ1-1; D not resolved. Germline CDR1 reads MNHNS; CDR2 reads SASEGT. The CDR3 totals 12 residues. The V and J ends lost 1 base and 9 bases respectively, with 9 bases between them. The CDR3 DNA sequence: TGTGCCAGCAGTGAAGGGTCCAGTAAAGCTTTCTTT. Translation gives CASSEGSSKAFF.

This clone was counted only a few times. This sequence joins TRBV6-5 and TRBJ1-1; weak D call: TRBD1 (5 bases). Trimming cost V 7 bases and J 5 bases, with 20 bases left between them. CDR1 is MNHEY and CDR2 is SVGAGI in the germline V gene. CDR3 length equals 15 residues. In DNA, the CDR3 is TGTGCCAGCACGTGGGGACTAGCCTTGGCTACTGAAGCTTTCTTT. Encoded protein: CASTWGLALATEAFF.

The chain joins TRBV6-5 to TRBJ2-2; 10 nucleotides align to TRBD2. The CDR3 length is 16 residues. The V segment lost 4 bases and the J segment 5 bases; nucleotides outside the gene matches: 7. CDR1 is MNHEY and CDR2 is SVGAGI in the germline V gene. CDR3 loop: CASSFLAGVGTGELFF. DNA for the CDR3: TGTGCCAGCAGTTTCCTAGCGGGAGTGGGAACCGGGGAGCTGTTTTTT.

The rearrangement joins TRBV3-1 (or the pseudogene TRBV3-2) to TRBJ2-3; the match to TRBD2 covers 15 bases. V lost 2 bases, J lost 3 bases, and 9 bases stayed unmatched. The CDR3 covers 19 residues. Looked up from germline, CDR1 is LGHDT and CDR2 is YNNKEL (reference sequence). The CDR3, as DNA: TGTGCCAGCAGCCAAAGGACTAGCGGGGGGGCCCTATGGACAGATACGCAGTATTTT. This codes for CASSQRTSGGALWTDTQYF.